Listed here are 27 T cell receptor beta chains from one sample, sequenced in a study of radiotherapy plus CTLA-4 blockade in lung cancer. The repertoire was sequenced with immunoSEQ multiplex PCR; TCRdb's copy has only in-frame clones and lacks some. Counted here are some 110,000 clones, 81% occurring once; the ten biggest clones make up less than 4%. The sequenced sample was peripheral blood, obtained from a patient treated with radiotherapy plus ipilimumab. These receptors all come from a human donor with non-small cell lung cancer that progressed on radiotherapy plus ipilimumab. Some clones in this sample may be carry-over from other donors' samples.

The chain carries TRBV6-5 and TRBJ1-2, with D hard to call. V gave up 6 bases and J gave up 4 bases, with 15 bases separating them. The CDR3 loop spans 14 amino acids. The germline gives CDR1 MNHEY, CDR2 SVGAGI. The CDR3 DNA follows: TGTGCCAGCAGGTCTCCAATTTCGGGCTATGGCTACACCTTC. Amino acid sequence: CASRSPISGYGYTF.

The J gene is TRBJ1-1, the V gene TRBV4-3; possibly TRBD1 for D (6 bases). Per germline, CDR1 LGHNA and CDR2 YSLEER. The CDR3 is made up of 14 amino acids. The germline V and J ends were trimmed by 3 bases and 1 base, with 9 bases remaining between them. CDR3 residues: CASSHHRANTEAFF. The CDR3 DNA follows: TGCGCCAGCAGCCATCACAGGGCGAACACTGAAGCTTTCTTT.

This sequence joins TRBV5-6 and TRBJ2-3; no reliable D call. The length of the CDR3 is 14 residues. Trimming removed 7 bases at V and 4 bases at J, with 16 bases between. Germline-derived CDR1 and CDR2 are SGHDT and YYEEEE. Here the CDR3 DNA reads TGTGCCAGCTCCCCGAGGCTCCACGCAGATACGCAGTATTTT. It is translated as CASSPRLHADTQYF.

This sequence joins TRBV4-2 and TRBJ2-2; perhaps TRBD2 as D (5 bases). CDR1 and CDR2 from the germline V gene are LGHNA and YNFKEQ. This CDR3 region has 14 residues. The V end lost 4 bases, the J end lost 7 bases, and 13 bases lay between the germline ends. The CDR3 nucleotides read TGTGCCAGCAGCCTACCCTCGAGGGTCGGGGAGCTGTTTTTT. It translates to CASSLPSRVGELFF.

This sequence joins TRBV2 and TRBJ1-5; D unresolved. The germline CDR1 and CDR2 sequences are SNHLY and FYNNEI. Trimming left V 2 bases short and J 3 bases short, with 8 bases between. There are 14 residues in the CDR3. CDR3 loop: CASSEWDLNQPQHF. The CDR3 bases are TGTGCCAGCAGTGAATGGGATCTCAATCAGCCCCAGCATTTT.

This sequence joins TRBV9 and TRBJ2-5; TRBD2 is a possible D gene (6 bases). Trimming shortened V by 0 bases and J by 4 bases, and 13 bases separated the two germline ends. Germline lookup yields CDR1 SGDLS and CDR2 YYNGEE. This CDR3 has 15 residues. The CDR3 DNA sequence: TGTGCCAGCAGCGTAGATGGAGGGGTACGAGAGACCCAGTACTTC. This encodes CASSVDGGVRETQYF.

The chain has TRBV19 and TRBJ1-2; possible D gene TRBD1, 5 bases. The V end lost 9 bases, the J end lost 4 bases, and 15 bases lay between the germline ends. Germline CDR1 LNHDA, CDR2 SQIVND (reference sequence). The CDR3 covers 13 residues. The CDR3 bases are TGTGCCAGCGATCGGAGGGGAGCCTATGGCTACACCTTC. This codes for CASDRRGAYGYTF. The entire variable domain, with the rest obtained from reference TRBV19 and TRBJ1-2, is as follows: DGGITQSPKYLFRKEGQNVTLSCEQNLNHDAMYWYRQDPGQGLRLIYYSQIVNDFQKGDIAEGYSVSREKKESFPLTVTSAQKNPTAFYLCASDRRGAYGYTFGSGTRLTVV.

This clone was observed a few times. This sequence joins TRBV7-2 and TRBJ2-7; D gene uncertain. V was cut by 5 bases and J by 7 bases, with 18 bases left in between. Per germline, CDR1 SGHTA and CDR2 FQGNSA. CDR3 length equals 14 residues. In nucleotides, the CDR3 is TGTGCCAGCAGCCCACAAGGAGTGGTTCGGGAGCAGTACTTC. Its protein product is CASSPQGVVREQYF.

This chain joins TRBV6-5 and TRBJ1-1; D unresolved. CDR3 size: 13 residues. The germline gives CDR1 MNHEY, CDR2 SVGAGI. V lost 4 bases and J lost 4, with 10 bases in between. This CDR3 is CASSFTLLTEAFF. The CDR3 DNA sequence: TGTGCCAGCAGTTTTACCCTCCTCACTGAAGCTTTCTTT.

The chain combines TRBV27 with TRBJ2-1; tentatively, D is TRBD1 (6 bases). Germline lookup yields CDR1 MNHEY and CDR2 SMNVEV (reference sequence). The CDR3 runs 16 residues. V lost 0 bases and J 0 bases, leaving 9 bases between the germline ends. This CDR3 is CASSLSWTDSYNEQFF. The CDR3 region has the DNA TGTGCCAGCAGTTTATCTTGGACAGACTCCTACAATGAGCAGTTCTTC.

The chain is built from TRBV9 and TRBJ2-1, with D possibly called TRBD1 or TRBD2 (5 bases each). The CDR3 has 16 amino acids. The germline V gene has CDR1 SGDLS and CDR2 YYNGEE. V was trimmed by 4 bases and J by 0 bases, leaving 14 bases between them. CDR3 amino acids: CASSPRGQGSYNEQFF. The CDR3, as DNA: TGTGCCAGCAGCCCCCGGGGCCAGGGCTCCTACAATGAGCAGTTCTTC.

This clone was counted only a few times. The chain is built from TRBV5-5 and TRBJ1-3; unclear D gene. Germline V lookup: CDR1 SGHKS, CDR2 YYEKEE (reference sequence). Between the trimmed V and J ends, which lost 2 bases and 4 bases, there was a span of 10 bases. This CDR3 is 14 amino acids long. CDR3: CASSLWAPGNTIYF. CDR3 DNA sequence: TGTGCCAGCAGCTTATGGGCTCCGGGAAACACCATATATTTT.

The chain carries TRBV6-5 and TRBJ2-1; D possibly corresponds to TRBD2 (5 bases). Trimming left V 4 bases short and J 2 bases short, with 12 bases between. The CDR3 consists of 15 residues. In germline, CDR1 is MNHEY, CDR2 SVGAGI. CDR3 protein: CASSFMRAAYNEQFF. CDR3 bases: TGTGCCAGCAGTTTTATGAGGGCCGCCTACAATGAGCAGTTCTTC.

The rearrangement joins TRBV4-3 to TRBJ2-5; no reliable D call. The germline CDR1 and CDR2 sequences are LGHNA and YSLEER. This CDR3 has 15 residues. The germline V and J ends were trimmed by 1 base and 0 bases, with 9 bases remaining between them. The DNA of the CDR3 is TGCGCCAGCAGCCAAGGGCAGACGTACCAAGAGACCCAGTACTTC. Translated: CASSQGQTYQETQYF.

The DNA for the CDR3 is TGTGCCAGCAGCCCCTCAGGGGGCGTACGGAACACTGAAGCTTTCTTT. It is translated as CASSPSGGVRNTEAFF. V is TRBV5-6 and J is TRBJ1-1; 8 bases fit TRBD1. CDR1 is SGHDT, CDR2 YYEEEE, per germline. V gave up 4 bases and J gave up 1 base; unmatched junction bases: 9. The CDR3 has 16 residues. The full variable domain, in which reference TRBV5-6 and TRBJ1-1 provide the parts outside the CDR3, is DAGVTQSPTHLIKTRGQQVTLRCSPKSGHDTVSWYQQALGQGPQFIFQYYEEEERQRGNFPDRFSGHQFPNYSSELNVNALLLGDSALYLCASSPSGGVRNTEAFFGQGTRLTVV.

The rearrangement links TRBV30 to TRBJ1-5; D is unclear. This CDR3 has 13 amino acids. Germline V gives CDR1 GTSNPN, CDR2 SVGIG (reference sequence). Between the trimmed V and J ends, which lost 0 bases and 7 bases, there was a span of 10 bases. The CDR3 region is CAWSVKGDQPQHF. DNA of the CDR3: TGTGCCTGGAGTGTAAAGGGAGACCAGCCCCAGCATTTT. The full variable domain, completed using reference TRBV30 and TRBJ1-5, is SQTIHQWPATLVQPVGSPLSLECTVEGTSNPNLYWYRQAAGRGLQLLFYSVGIGQISSEVPQNLSASRPQDRQFILSSKKLLLSDSGFYLCAWSVKGDQPQHFGDGTRLSIL.

This clone was counted only a few times. The rearrangement links TRBV4-3 to TRBJ1-2; D is unclear. Germline lookup yields CDR1 LGHNA and CDR2 YSLEER. With 0 bases removed from V and 8 bases from J, the gap between germline ends came to 13 bases. This CDR3 comprises 14 residues. The CDR3 coding sequence is TGCGCCAGCAGCCAAGATGGATGGACGGGGGGCTACACCTTC. This gives the protein CASSQDGWTGGYTF.

The chain uses TRBV2 and TRBJ1-2; TRBD1 matches at 7 bases. The length of the CDR3 is 16 residues. The germline V gene encodes CDR1 SNHLY and CDR2 FYNNEI. J gave up 1 base and V 6 bases, and 11 bases lay outside the gene matches. DNA for the CDR3: TGTGCCAGCAGCACTGACAACAGGGGACTTAACTATGGCTACACCTTC. Translation: CASSTDNRGLNYGYTF.

This clone was seen more than once but under ten times. V and J are TRBV7-2 and TRBJ1-2, with TRBD1 matching 7 bases. V was pared by 9 bases and J by 6 bases, with 4 bases of the junction left unmatched. The CDR3 length is 11 residues. CDR1 is SGHTA, CDR2 FQGNSA, per germline. CDR3 DNA: TGTGCCAGGCGGACAGGCAATGGCTACACCTTC. Protein: CARRTGNGYTF.

V usage is TRBV30 and J usage is TRBJ2-5; perhaps TRBD2 as D (6 bases). Trimming cost V 3 bases and J 1 base, with 12 bases left between them. The length of the CDR3 is 14 residues. Germline loops: CDR1 GTSNPN, CDR2 SVGIG (reference sequence). CDR3 DNA sequence: TGTGCCTGGAGAGACCGGGGGTTCCAAGAGACCCAGTACTTC. This gives the protein CAWRDRGFQETQYF. Based on the CDR3 plus reference TRBV30 and TRBJ2-5, the full variable domain is SQTIHQWPATLVQPVGSPLSLECTVEGTSNPNLYWYRQAAGRGLQLLFYSVGIGQISSEVPQNLSASRPQDRQFILSSKKLLLSDSGFYLCAWRDRGFQETQYFGPGTRLLVL.

V is TRBV28 and J is TRBJ1-1; no reliable D call. Germline CDR1 MDHEN, CDR2 SYDVKM. Trimming left V 4 bases short and J 7 bases short, with 13 bases between. This CDR3 is 13 amino acids long. The CDR3 loop is CASSYLIYIEAFF. DNA of the CDR3: TGTGCCAGCAGTTACTTGATATATATTGAAGCTTTCTTT.

This rearrangement joins TRBV9 to TRBJ2-1, with D possibly being TRBD2 (5 bases). There are 14 residues in the CDR3. Germline values: CDR1 SGDLS, CDR2 YYNGEE. V was clipped by 3 bases and J by 4 bases, with 11 bases between them. The CDR3 DNA sequence: TGTGCCAGCAGCGCCCGGACTGTGTACAATGAGCAGTTCTTC. Protein product: CASSARTVYNEQFF. Full variable domain (rest looked up from reference TRBV9 and TRBJ2-1): DSGVTQTPKHLITATGQRVTLRCSPRSGDLSVYWYQQSLDQGLQFLIQYYNGEERAKGNILERFSAQQFPDLHSELNLSSLELGDSALYFCASSARTVYNEQFFGPGTRLTVL.

This clone occurred once. The V gene is TRBV5-1, the J gene TRBJ1-2; D call uncertain. Germline values: CDR1 SGHRS, CDR2 YFSETQ. V was pared by 7 bases and J by 8 bases, with 18 bases between. There are 13 residues in the CDR3. CDR3 sequence reads: CASGVVARAGYTF. The DNA of the CDR3 is TGCGCCAGCGGCGTCGTGGCCCGCGCAGGCTACACCTTC.

This clone has only one observation. CDR3 in amino acids: CASTPGEGSYNSPLHF. The CDR3 DNA reads TGTGCCAGCACCCCGGGAGAAGGCTCCTATAATTCACCCCTCCACTTT. The chain recombines TRBV9 with TRBJ1-6; D gene uncertain. CDR3 size: 16 residues. Germline CDR1 is SGDLS and CDR2 is YYNGEE. The germline V and J ends were trimmed by 6 bases and 0 bases, with 13 bases remaining between them.

The chain has TRBV19 and TRBJ1-5; D unclear. Germline V CDR1 and CDR2: LNHDA, SQIVND (reference sequence). The CDR3 is 16 residues long. V was trimmed by 0 bases and J by 3 bases, leaving 12 bases between them. This CDR3 reads CASSIEGFLPNQPQHF. The CDR3 DNA reads as TGTGCCAGTAGTATAGAGGGGTTTCTCCCCAATCAGCCCCAGCATTTT.

The genes are TRBV30 and TRBJ1-2; D gene unclear. This CDR3 is built from 16 residues. CDR1 and CDR2 (germline): GTSNPN, SVGIG (reference sequence). V shed 3 bases and J shed 4 bases, with 21 bases lying between them. The CDR3 DNA sequence: TGTGCCTGGAGCCCTACTTTCTACTTGACGGGCTATGGCTACACCTTC. Its translation is CAWSPTFYLTGYGYTF.

The chain joins TRBV7-2 to TRBJ2-7; D is uncertain. The CDR3 contains 14 residues. Germline values: CDR1 SGHTA, CDR2 FQGNSA. V dropped 3 bases and J dropped 2 bases, with 11 bases sitting between them. This CDR3 reads CASSFSYSPYEQYF. CDR3 sequence (DNA): TGTGCCAGCAGCTTCTCGTATTCCCCCTACGAGCAGTACTTC.